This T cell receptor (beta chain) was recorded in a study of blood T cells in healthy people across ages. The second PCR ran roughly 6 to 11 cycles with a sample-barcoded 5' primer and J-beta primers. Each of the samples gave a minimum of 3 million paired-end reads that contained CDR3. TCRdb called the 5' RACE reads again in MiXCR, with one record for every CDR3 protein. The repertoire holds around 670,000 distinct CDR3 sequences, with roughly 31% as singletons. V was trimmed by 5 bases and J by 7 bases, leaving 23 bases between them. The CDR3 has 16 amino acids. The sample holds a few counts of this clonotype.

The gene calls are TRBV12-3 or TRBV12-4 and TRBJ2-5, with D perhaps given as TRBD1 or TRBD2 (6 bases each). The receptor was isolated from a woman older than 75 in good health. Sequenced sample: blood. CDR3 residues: CASSNAIGGFGGTQYF. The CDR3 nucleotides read TGTGCCAGCAGTAACGCCATCGGGGGCTTCGGAGGGACCCAGTACTTC.